The 9 T cell receptor beta chains presented below share a single source sample, sequenced in a study of immune cell composition in non-small cell lung cancer (dated by TCRdb to between 2016 and 2019). Library preparation used the immunoSEQ multiplex PCR assay. Here the immuneACCESS table is served through TCRdb, limited to in-frame sequences with V and J called. Missing clones are a known gap in these copies; in checked studies unresolved V genes cover under half, and the rest lacks a known reason. This sample is represented by more than 900 clones; approximately 80% of them were singletons. The biggest ten clones account for roughly 6% of the sample. The specimen was lung tumor tissue. The receptors derive from a human donor with non-small cell lung cancer.

In DNA, the CDR3 is TGTGCCAGCAGCCCCCTCCCGAACACTGAAGCTTTCTTT. It encodes CASSPLPNTEAFF. The chain is built from TRBV7-3 and TRBJ1-1; D unresolved. Trimming pared 5 bases from V and 1 base from J, leaving 8 bases between. Germline CDR1 and CDR2: SGHTA and FQGTGA. The CDR3 has 13 amino acids.

This clone turned up a few times. The V gene is TRBV5-4, the J gene TRBJ2-5, with 11 bases that match TRBD2. CDR1 and CDR2 from the germline V gene are SGHNT and YYREEE (reference sequence). This CDR3 has 13 residues. With V trimmed by 5 bases and J by 13 bases, 10 bases remained unmatched. In DNA, the CDR3 is TGTGCCAGCAGTTCCGGGACTAGCGGCTCCGGGTACTTC. Translating it yields CASSSGTSGSGYF.

As to this clone: Other DNA sequences in the same sample also yield this CDR3. The chain has TRBV6-6 and TRBJ2-5; D is perhaps TRBD2 (6 bases). In germline, CDR1 is MNHNY, CDR2 SVGAGI (reference sequence). The CDR3 has 14 residues. V shed 6 bases and J shed 2 bases, with 13 bases lying between them. CDR3 sequence: CASSQLAVQETQYF. DNA of the CDR3: TGTGCCAGCAGCCAACTAGCAGTGCAAGAGACCCAGTACTTC.

J is TRBJ1-4 and V is TRBV29-1; 9 bases align to TRBD1. This CDR3 is 16 amino acids long. The germline V gene has CDR1 SQVTM and CDR2 ANQGSEA. V shed 6 bases, J shed 3 bases, and the junction held 11 bases outside the gene matches. DNA for the CDR3: TGCAGCGTCCCTTCGACAGGGGGTGGTGCTAATGAAAAACTGTTTTTT. Protein sequence: CSVPSTGGGANEKLFF.

The chain employs TRBV6-1 and TRBJ1-2; the D gene is possibly TRBD1 (6 bases). Trimming stripped 6 bases from V and 4 bases from J, with 12 bases between. The germline gives CDR1 MNHNS, CDR2 SASEGT. The CDR3 sequence is 13 residues long. The CDR3 sequence is CASRARDTYGYTF. The DNA of the CDR3 is TGTGCCAGCAGGGCTCGGGACACCTATGGCTACACCTTC.

The genes are TRBV5-4 and TRBJ2-4; maybe TRBD2 (6 bases). The CDR3 loop spans 16 amino acids. With 4 bases removed from V and 5 bases from J, the gap between germline ends came to 19 bases. CDR1 and CDR2 (germline): SGHNT, YYREEE (reference sequence). The CDR3 is CASSTESGLSENIQYF. The CDR3 coding sequence is TGTGCCAGCAGCACGGAGTCGGGACTGTCGGAAAACATTCAGTACTTC.

The J gene is TRBJ2-7, the V gene TRBV5-1; TRBD2 is a possible D gene (5 bases). V lost 0 bases, J lost 2 bases, and 12 bases lay in between. This CDR3 spans 15 amino acids. Germline V gene sequence: CDR1 SGHRS, CDR2 YFSETQ. CDR3 nucleotide sequence: TGCGCCAGCAGCTTGGGAGGAGGCAGGACCTACGAGCAGTACTTC. It yields the protein CASSLGGGRTYEQYF.

The rearrangement links TRBV5-3 to TRBJ1-2; 7 bases fit TRBD1. TRBV5-3 is marked as an open reading frame, function uncertain. V lost 7 bases, J lost 2 bases, and 5 bases stayed unmatched. This CDR3 is built from 13 residues. CDR3 sequence reads: CARSEGQNYGYTF. CDR3 coding DNA: TGTGCCAGATCGGAGGGACAGAACTATGGCTACACCTTC.

This sequence joins TRBV7-3 and TRBJ2-7; 7 nucleotides agree with TRBD2. This CDR3 has 15 residues. Trimming removed 0 bases from V and 5 bases from J; junction bases left unmatched: 7. Germline loops: CDR1 SGHTA, CDR2 FQGTGA. The CDR3 reads CASSLTAGEIDEQYF. CDR3 nucleotides: TGTGCCAGCAGCTTAACGGCGGGAGAGATCGACGAGCAGTACTTC. Variable domain in full (rest from reference TRBV7-3 and TRBJ2-7): GAGVSQTPSNKVTEKGKYVELRCDPISGHTALYWYRQSLGQGPEFLIYFQGTGAADDSGLPNDRFFAVRPEGSVSTLKIQRTERGDSAVYLCASSLTAGEIDEQYFGPGTRLTVT.